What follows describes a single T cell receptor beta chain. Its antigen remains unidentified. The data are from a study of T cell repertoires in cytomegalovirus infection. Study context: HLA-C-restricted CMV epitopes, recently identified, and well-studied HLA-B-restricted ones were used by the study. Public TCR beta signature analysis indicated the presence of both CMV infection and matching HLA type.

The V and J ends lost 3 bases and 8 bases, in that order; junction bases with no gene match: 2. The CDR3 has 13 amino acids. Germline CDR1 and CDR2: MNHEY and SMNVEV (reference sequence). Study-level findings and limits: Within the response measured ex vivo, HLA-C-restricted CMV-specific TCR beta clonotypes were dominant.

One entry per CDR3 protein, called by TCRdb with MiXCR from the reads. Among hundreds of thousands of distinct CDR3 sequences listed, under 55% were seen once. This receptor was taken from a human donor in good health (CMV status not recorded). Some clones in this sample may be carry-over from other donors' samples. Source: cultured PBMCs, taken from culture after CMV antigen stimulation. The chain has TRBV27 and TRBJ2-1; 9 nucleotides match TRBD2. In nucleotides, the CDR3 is TGTGCCAGCAGTTTGGCGGGAGGGCATGAGCAGTTCTTC. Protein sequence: CASSLAGGHEQFF.